The 22 T cell receptor beta chains given below trace back to one sample, sequenced in a study of shared clonotypes between healthy human individuals. Assay used: immunoSEQ multiplex PCR; TCRdb lists only in-frame clones, some missing. Altogether approximately 1,000,000 clones are present, about four fifths being singletons, with the ten largest covering approximately 0.5%. The sequencing sample was made of memory CD4+ T cells from PBMCs. The sample's subset: CD45RA-negative fraction. These receptors all stem from a man aged 18 to 29 in good health. Some clones in this sample may be carry-over from other donors' samples.

CDR3 DNA: TGTGCCAGCAGCTTAGGTGGCGGGAGATCGATGTGGGGAGAGCAGTTCTTC. It encodes CASSLGGGRSMWGEQFF. The V call is TRBV7-2, the J call TRBJ2-1, with 7 bases lining up with TRBD2. The V and J ends lost 1 base and 10 bases, in that order; junction bases with no gene match: 16. The CDR3 sequence is 17 residues long. Germline V gene lookup returns CDR1 SGHTA and CDR2 FQGNSA.

As regards this clone: A read error is possible here, since a much larger clone lies one base away. The chain uses TRBV6-1 and TRBJ2-2; 10 nucleotides agree with TRBD1. The germline gives CDR1 MNHNS, CDR2 SASEGT. The CDR3 extends over 14 amino acids. V shed 6 bases, J shed 4 bases, and the junction held 2 bases outside the gene matches. DNA of the CDR3: TGTGCCAGCAGCCGGGACAGGGGCACCGGGGAGCTGTTTTTT. Its translation: CASSRDRGTGELFF.

This sequence joins TRBV20-1 and TRBJ2-7; the match to TRBD1 covers 7 bases. Germline assignment: CDR1 DFQATT and CDR2 SNEGSKA (reference sequence). V was clipped by 1 base and J by 6 bases; unmatched bases: 0. The CDR3 spans 11 residues. For the CDR3, the DNA is TGCAGTGCTAGAGGACAGGGCGAGCAGTACTTC. Its translation: CSARGQGEQYF.

The V gene is TRBV5-1, the J gene TRBJ1-6, with D possibly TRBD1 on 6 matching bases. Trimming removed 4 bases at V and 13 bases at J, with 15 bases between. Germline CDR1 and CDR2: SGHRS and YFSETQ. The CDR3 is made up of 13 amino acids. CDR3 in amino acids: CASSPEGVGPLHF. The CDR3 bases are TGCGCCAGCAGCCCTGAGGGGGTGGGGCCCCTCCACTTT.

The J gene is TRBJ1-1, the V gene TRBV7-2, with D unresolved. The CDR3 extends over 12 amino acids. Germline assignment: CDR1 SGHTA and CDR2 FQGNSA. V lost 1 base to trimming and J lost 6 bases, with 6 bases between them. CDR3: CASSLVRAEAFF. DNA of the CDR3: TGTGCCAGCAGCTTAGTAAGGGCTGAAGCTTTCTTT. The variable domain in full, completed from reference TRBV7-2 and TRBJ1-1, reads GAGVSQSPSNKVTEKGKDVELRCDPISGHTALYWYRQSLGQGLEFLIYFQGNSAPDKSGLPSDRFSAERTGGSVSTLTIQRTQQEDSAVYLCASSLVRAEAFFGQGTRLTVV.

CDR3 DNA: TGTGCCAGCAGCAAAGGAGAGGGACAGTCAACTTACGAGCAGTACTTC. It is translated as CASSKGEGQSTYEQYF. V and J are TRBV21-1 and TRBJ2-5; the table assigns TRBD1, which was not confirmed against the DNA. The J call may be mistaken, given a closer DNA end match to TRBJ2-7. TRBV21-1 constitutes a pseudogene. There are 16 residues in the CDR3.

This clone was recorded only once. This chain links TRBV5-1 with TRBJ2-2; TRBD1 matches 8 bases. This CDR3 region has 16 residues. Germline assignment: CDR1 SGHRS and CDR2 YFSETQ. Germline trimming cut 2 bases from V and 7 bases from J; bases unmatched to any gene: 10. This chain's CDR3 is CASSFRQGSLGGELFF. As DNA, the CDR3 is TGCGCCAGCAGCTTTCGACAGGGGTCTCTGGGCGGGGAGCTGTTTTTT.

The J gene is TRBJ2-7, the V gene TRBV2; TRBD1 matches at 8 bases. The trim removed 5 bases at V and 13 bases at J, leaving 16 bases unmatched. The CDR3 is 14 residues long. The V gene's germline CDR1 is SNHLY and CDR2 FYNNEI. The CDR3: CASSTYGQGTSLYF. CDR3 coding DNA: TGTGCCAGCAGTACATATGGACAGGGTACTTCACTTTACTTC.

The CDR3 bases are TGTGCCAGCAGGGGGGAGAACACTGAAGCTTTCTTT. Protein: CASRGENTEAFF. The rearrangement uses TRBV28 and TRBJ1-1; perhaps TRBD1 as D (5 bases). Germline CDR1 reads MDHEN; CDR2 reads SYDVKM. The germline V and J ends were trimmed by 6 bases and 1 base, with 6 bases remaining between them. This CDR3 contains 12 residues. The full variable domain, completed using reference TRBV28 and TRBJ1-1, is DVKVTQSSRYLVKRTGEKVFLECVQDMDHENMFWYRQDPGLGLRLIYFSYDVKMKEKGDIPEGYSVSREKKERFSLILESASTNQTSMYLCASRGENTEAFFGQGTRLTVV.

There are many counts of this clone. This rearrangement joins TRBV5-1 to TRBJ2-5, with 8 bases that match TRBD2. Per germline, CDR1 SGHRS and CDR2 YFSETQ. The CDR3 has 15 amino acids. V shed 5 bases and J 9 bases; nucleotides not matched to a gene: 15. DNA for the CDR3: TGCGCCAGCAGGGTGGTTACTAGCGGAAGAGAAGCCCAGTACTTC. Translation gives CASRVVTSGREAQYF.

The chain carries TRBV6-6 and TRBJ1-5, with D perhaps matching TRBD1 (6 bases). The CDR3 loop spans 16 amino acids. Trimming took off 6 bases at V and 0 bases at J, with 15 bases between the two ends. Germline V gene lookup returns CDR1 MNHNY and CDR2 SVGAGI (reference sequence). CDR3 protein: CASRPPGQNSNQPQHF. For the CDR3, the DNA is TGTGCCAGCAGGCCCCCCGGACAGAATAGCAATCAGCCCCAGCATTTT.

The CDR3 nucleotides read TGCAGCGCCAGGGACTCTGGAAACACCATATATTTT. Translating gives CSARDSGNTIYF. The rearrangement links TRBV29-1 to TRBJ1-3; perhaps TRBD1 as D (5 bases). Germline loops: CDR1 SQVTM, CDR2 ANQGSEA. This CDR3 region has 12 residues. Trimming removed 7 bases from V and 0 bases from J, with 7 bases in between.

This clone appeared a single time. The rearrangement links TRBV5-1 to TRBJ2-5, with 15 bases matching TRBD2. The DNA end lines up better with TRBJ2-7; the J call may be wrong. The CDR3 is 15 amino acids. Germline loops: CDR1 SGHRS, CDR2 YFSETQ. CDR3 loop: CASSLGTSGRYEQYF. CDR3 DNA sequence: TGCGCCAGCAGCCTAGGGACTAGCGGGAGGTACGAGCAGTACTTC.

This sequence joins TRBV28 and TRBJ2-4, with D tentatively TRBD1 or TRBD2 (7 bases each). V gave up 7 bases and J gave up 10 bases, with 20 bases separating them. This CDR3 has 14 residues. The V gene's germline CDR1 is MDHEN and CDR2 SYDVKM. The chain's CDR3 is CASTTGGTVSIQYF. The CDR3 DNA is TGTGCCAGCACGACCGGGGGGACAGTGTCAATTCAGTACTTC. Using reference TRBV28 and TRBJ2-4 for the parts outside the CDR3, the full variable domain is DVKVTQSSRYLVKRTGEKVFLECVQDMDHENMFWYRQDPGLGLRLIYFSYDVKMKEKGDIPEGYSVSREKKERFSLILESASTNQTSMYLCASTTGGTVSIQYFGAGTRLSVL.

CDR3 sequence: CASMLASGNTIYF. For the CDR3, the DNA is TGTGCCAGTATGCTCGCTTCCGGAAACACCATATATTTT. The gene calls are TRBV19 and TRBJ1-3; D gene unclear. CDR1 is LNHDA and CDR2 is SQIVND in the germline V gene (reference sequence). V was trimmed by 7 bases and J by 4 bases, leaving 11 bases between them. The CDR3 runs to 13 residues.

The chain employs TRBV30 and TRBJ2-1; tentatively, D is TRBD1 or TRBD2 (5 bases each). From germline, CDR1 is GTSNPN and CDR2 SVGIG (reference sequence). V shed 3 bases and J shed 7 bases, with 13 bases lying between them. This CDR3 has 13 residues. Here the CDR3 DNA reads TGTGCCTGGAGGGGACGGGTGGGAAATGAGCAGTTCTTC. It specifies CAWRGRVGNEQFF.

V usage is TRBV2 and J usage is TRBJ1-2; perhaps TRBD1 as D (6 bases). The V gene lost 6 bases and the J gene lost 4 bases, with 9 bases spanning the gap. From germline, CDR1 is SNHLY and CDR2 FYNNEI. The CDR3 contains 12 residues. The DNA of the CDR3 is TGTGCCAGCAGCGGACAGCTCTATGGCTACACCTTC. Residues: CASSGQLYGYTF.

The CDR3 DNA reads as TGTGCCCGCAACTTGTGTTTGCCTCAGCCCCAGCATTTT. Translation gives CARNLCLPQPQHF. The chain has TRBV7-3 and TRBJ1-5; D unclear. The ends were cut back, 11 bases at V and 6 bases at J, with 17 bases in the middle. Germline lookup yields CDR1 SGHTA and CDR2 FQGTGA. The CDR3 is 13 amino acids.

The chain is built from TRBV20-1 and TRBJ2-1; TRBD2 matches at 14 bases. CDR3 size: 11 residues. V was clipped by 6 bases and J by 15 bases; unmatched bases: 4. In germline, CDR1 is DFQATT, CDR2 SNEGSKA (reference sequence). CDR3 in amino acids: CSARLAGGLFF. As DNA, the CDR3 is TGCAGTGCGAGACTAGCGGGAGGGCTGTTCTTC.

V usage is TRBV7-2 and J usage is TRBJ2-5; no definite D call. Germline loops: CDR1 SGHTA, CDR2 FQGNSA. This CDR3 is built from 14 residues. Trimming removed 5 bases at V and 4 bases at J, with 14 bases between. The CDR3 sequence: CASSTSRWAETQYF. The CDR3 DNA follows: TGTGCCAGCAGCACCTCTCGGTGGGCAGAGACCCAGTACTTC.

The chain joins TRBV18 to TRBJ2-3, with D tentatively TRBD2 (5 bases). CDR1 and CDR2 from the germline V gene are KGHSH and LQKENI. This CDR3 comprises 14 residues. The V and J ends lost 3 bases and 1 base respectively, with 8 bases between them. DNA of the CDR3: TGTGCCAGCTCACCCCCAGCGGGCACAGATACGCAGTATTTT. Its translation is CASSPPAGTDTQYF.

V usage is TRBV4-2 and J usage is TRBJ2-6; the match to TRBD1 covers 10 bases. V was clipped by 1 base and J by 2 bases; unmatched bases: 11. CDR1 and CDR2 (germline): LGHNA, YNFKEQ. This CDR3 spans 20 amino acids. CDR3 DNA: TGTGCCAGCAGCCAAGTTTCGGGACAGGGGAAGGGTACTGGGGCCAACGTCCTGACTTTC. Its protein is CASSQVSGQGKGTGANVLTF.